This TCR beta chain came from a study of T cells in narcolepsy. About the research overall: Healthy controls were enrolled alongside patients with narcolepsy type 1 or type 2. Notes on the study in general: Same-patient CSF and blood CD4+ T cell clonotypes included HCRT-specific and TRIB2-specific autoreactive ones. Autoreactive clonotypes reportedly recurred in blood of same and different patients, not controls.

TCRdb's table, derived via immunoSEQ multiplex PCR, lists solely in-frame clones and lacks some. There are tens of thousands of clones in the sample; more than 70% occur only once, and over 1% lies in the top ten. Comments on this clone: Its antigen is not identified.

CDR1 and CDR2 (germline): SGHVS, FQNEAQ. The junction had 1 base not matched to a gene; V was cut back by 5 bases and J by 2 bases. The CDR3 is 14 amino acids. This chain uses TRBV7-8 with TRBJ2-5, with 11 bases that match TRBD1. The clonotype was recovered from a human donor with narcolepsy. The sequenced sample was CD45RA- memory CD4+ T cells from PBMCs. The CDR3 DNA follows: TGTGCCAGCAGCCGGGACAGGGGGCAAGAGACCCAGTACTTC. Its protein product is CASSRDRGQETQYF.